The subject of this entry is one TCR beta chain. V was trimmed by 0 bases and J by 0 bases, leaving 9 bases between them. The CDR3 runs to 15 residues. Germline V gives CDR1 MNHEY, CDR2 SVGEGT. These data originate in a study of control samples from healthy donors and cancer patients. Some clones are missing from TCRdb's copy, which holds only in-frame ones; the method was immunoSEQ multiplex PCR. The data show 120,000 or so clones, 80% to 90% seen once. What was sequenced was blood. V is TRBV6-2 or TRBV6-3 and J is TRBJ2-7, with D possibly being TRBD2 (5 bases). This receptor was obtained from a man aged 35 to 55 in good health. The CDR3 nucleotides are TGTGCCAGCAGTTACTCGATAGCGTACTCCTACGAGCAGTACTTC. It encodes CASSYSIAYSYEQYF.